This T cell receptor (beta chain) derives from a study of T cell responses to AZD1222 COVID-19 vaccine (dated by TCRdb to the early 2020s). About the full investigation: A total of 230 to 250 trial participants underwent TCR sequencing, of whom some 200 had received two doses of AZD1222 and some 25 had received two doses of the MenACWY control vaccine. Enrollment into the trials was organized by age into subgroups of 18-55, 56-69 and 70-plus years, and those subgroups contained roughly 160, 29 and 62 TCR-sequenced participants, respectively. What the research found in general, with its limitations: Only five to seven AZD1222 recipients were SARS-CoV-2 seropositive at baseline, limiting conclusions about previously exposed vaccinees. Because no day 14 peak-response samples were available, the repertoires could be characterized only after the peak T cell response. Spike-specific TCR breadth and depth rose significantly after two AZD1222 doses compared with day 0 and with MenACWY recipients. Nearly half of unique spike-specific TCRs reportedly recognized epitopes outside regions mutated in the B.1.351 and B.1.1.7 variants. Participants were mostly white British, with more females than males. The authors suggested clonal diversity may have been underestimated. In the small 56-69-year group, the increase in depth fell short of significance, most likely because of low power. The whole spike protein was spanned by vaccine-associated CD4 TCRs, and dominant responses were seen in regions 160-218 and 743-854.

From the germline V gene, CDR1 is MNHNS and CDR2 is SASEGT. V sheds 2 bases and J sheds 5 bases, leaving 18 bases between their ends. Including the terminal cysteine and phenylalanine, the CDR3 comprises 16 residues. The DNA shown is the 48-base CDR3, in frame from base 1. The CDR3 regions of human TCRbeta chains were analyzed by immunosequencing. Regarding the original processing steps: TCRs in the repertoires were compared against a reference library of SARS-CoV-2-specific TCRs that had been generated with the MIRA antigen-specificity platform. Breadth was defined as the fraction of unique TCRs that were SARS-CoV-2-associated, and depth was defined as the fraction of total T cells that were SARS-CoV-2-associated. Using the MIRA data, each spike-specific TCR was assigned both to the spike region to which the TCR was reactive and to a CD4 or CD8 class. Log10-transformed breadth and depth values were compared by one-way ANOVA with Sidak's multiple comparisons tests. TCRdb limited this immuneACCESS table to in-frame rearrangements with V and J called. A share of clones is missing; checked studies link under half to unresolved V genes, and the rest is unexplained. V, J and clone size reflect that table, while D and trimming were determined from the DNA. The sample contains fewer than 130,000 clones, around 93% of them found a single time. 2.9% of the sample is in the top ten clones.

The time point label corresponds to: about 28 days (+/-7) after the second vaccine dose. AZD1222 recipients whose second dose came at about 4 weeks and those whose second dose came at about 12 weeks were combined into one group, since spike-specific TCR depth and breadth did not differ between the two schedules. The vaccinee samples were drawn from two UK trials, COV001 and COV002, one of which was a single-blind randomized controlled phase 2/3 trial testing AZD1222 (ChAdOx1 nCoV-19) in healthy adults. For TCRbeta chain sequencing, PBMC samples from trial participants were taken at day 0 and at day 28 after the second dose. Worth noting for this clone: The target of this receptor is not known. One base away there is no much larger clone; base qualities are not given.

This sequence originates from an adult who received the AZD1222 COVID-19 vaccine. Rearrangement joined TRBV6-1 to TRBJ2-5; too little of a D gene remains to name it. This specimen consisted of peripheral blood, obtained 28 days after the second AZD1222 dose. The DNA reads TGTGCCAGCAGTGAATGGCGTTCGTCTAGTGCGGAGACCCAGTACTTC. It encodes CASSEWRSSSAETQYF.